This T cell receptor beta chain was retrieved from a study of blood T cells in healthy people across ages. Study as a whole: Template-switching capture recovered about one barcoded beta molecule per two T cells.

This clonotype was recorded at least ten times. Its antigen is not known. Primers used in a second PCR of roughly 7 to 12 cycles were a sample-barcoded 5' primer and a J-beta primer mix. TCRdb passed the 5' RACE reads through MiXCR, listing each CDR3 protein once. Of around 580,000 distinct CDR3 sequences in the sample, around 48% were seen once. CDR3 length: 14 residues. The V and J ends lost 4 bases and 4 bases respectively, with 11 bases between them. Germline CDR1 is SGHTA and CDR2 is FQGNSA. Study results and caveats: Diversity figures derived from one million T cells were judged to underestimate the true value. Age advanced and TCR beta diversity per million T cells fell, roughly linearly. Unknown donor CMV status possibly confounded expanded clonotype changes.

The clonotype comes from an older man in good health. Sequenced sample: blood. The V gene is TRBV7-2, the J gene TRBJ2-1, with D possibly being TRBD1 or TRBD2 (6 bases each). The DNA for the CDR3 is TGTGCCAGCAGCTACACAGGGACTTACAATGAGCAGTTCTTC. It is translated as CASSYTGTYNEQFF.